This T cell receptor (beta chain) appears in the sequencing data of a study of graft-versus-host responses after intestinal transplantation. Study overall: The recipients all started with anti-thymocyte globulin induction and then took tacrolimus and steroids for 3 to 4 years. Study-wide points: When patients had graft-donor T cell macrochimerism, their allografts held high graft-versus-host to host-versus-graft clonal ratios. GvH clones detected in recipient marrow included some appearing first in ileum or blood.

With respect to this clone: Its antigen is as yet unknown.

Generated by immunoSEQ multiplex PCR, the TCRdb table keeps only in-frame clones and is missing some. Here the sample spans approximately 70,000 clones, 70% to 90% being singletons. Germline V CDR1 and CDR2: SGHDT, YYEEEE. V gave up 4 bases and J gave up 3 bases; unmatched junction bases: 4. CDR3 length: 15 residues. The source material was unstimulated CD8+ T cells sorted from spleen or lymph node cells, sampled before intestinal transplant. The receptor was derived from a human donor who received an intestinal transplant. This chain joins TRBV5-6 and TRBJ1-1, with 12 positions matching TRBD1. The CDR3 protein is CASSLGTGGHTEAFF. The CDR3 DNA reads as TGTGCCAGCAGCCTGGGGACAGGGGGCCACACTGAAGCTTTCTTT.